Shown below are 8 T cell receptor beta chains from a single sample sequenced in a study of T cell changes during pregnancy in multiple sclerosis. Sequencing used immunoSEQ multiplex PCR; TCRdb keeps in-frame clones, though not all of them. The sample contains about 48,000 clones, around 94% of which appear only once. This sample comprised CD4+ T cells from peripheral blood mononuclear cells, obtained in the first trimester of pregnancy. The receptors shown here come from a female donor with multiple sclerosis, enrolled in a pregnancy study.

The gene calls are TRBV18 and TRBJ1-6, with D uncertain. Germline CDR1 and CDR2: KGHSH and LQKENI. V lost 3 bases and J 7 bases, leaving 10 bases between the germline ends. This CDR3 region has 14 residues. The CDR3 region has the DNA TGTGCCAGCTCACCCGGAGCTCAAAATTCACCCCTCCACTTT. Its translation is CASSPGAQNSPLHF.

The rearrangement joins TRBV5-8 to TRBJ2-5, with a tentative D call TRBD1 (6 bases). Germline V gives CDR1 SGHTS, CDR2 YDEGEE. The CDR3 runs to 14 residues. Trimming shortened V by 10 bases and J by 4 bases, and 20 bases separated the two germline ends. The CDR3, as DNA: TGTGCCGGATTCCAGGGGCCTCTACGAGAGACCCAGTACTTC. Translating it yields CAGFQGPLRETQYF. Drawing the rest from reference TRBV5-8 and TRBJ2-5, the complete variable domain is EAGVTQSPTHLIKTRGQQATLRCSPISGHTSVYWYQQALGLGLQFLLWYDEGEERNRGNFPPRFSGRQFPNYSSELNVNALELEDSALYLCAGFQGPLRETQYFGPGTRLLVL.

V gene TRBV7-2 combines with J gene TRBJ1-5, with unresolved D. V gave up 2 bases and J gave up 7 bases, with 6 bases separating them. Germline V CDR1 and CDR2: SGHTA, FQGNSA. The CDR3 is 12 amino acids. The CDR3 nucleotides are TGTGCCAGCAGCTTAAACCGGCAGCCCCAGCATTTT. Translating it yields CASSLNRQPQHF.

The rearrangement joins TRBV9 to TRBJ2-3; TRBD1 agrees at 11 bases. The J segment lost 5 bases and the V segment lost 3 bases, leaving 8 bases of the junction unmatched. The germline gives CDR1 SGDLS, CDR2 YYNGEE. The CDR3 consists of 16 residues. CDR3 DNA sequence: TGTGCCAGCAGCGCCGCCGGGACAGGGGGTATAGATACGCAGTATTTT. This sequence encodes CASSAAGTGGIDTQYF.

This CDR3 reads CASSLAGLHMNTEAFF. CDR3 bases: TGTGCCAGCAGCCTTGCGGGGTTACACATGAACACTGAAGCTTTCTTT. This chain links TRBV5-4 with TRBJ1-1; D is uncertain. Trimming took 4 bases from V and 0 from J, leaving 16 bases between them. Germline V CDR1 and CDR2: SGHNT, YYREEE (reference sequence). The CDR3 is made up of 16 amino acids.

The J gene is TRBJ1-1, the V gene TRBV19, with 10 bases identical to TRBD1. The CDR3 spans 14 residues. Germline V gene lookup returns CDR1 LNHDA and CDR2 SQIVND (reference sequence). The V and J ends lost 6 bases and 4 bases, in that order; junction bases with no gene match: 5. CDR3 coding DNA: TGTGCCAGTAGCCTTGGACAGGGGGGCACTGAAGCTTTCTTT. Translated: CASSLGQGGTEAFF.

The chain has TRBV5-6 and TRBJ1-1, with no clear D. The CDR3 consists of 13 residues. V was pared by 0 bases and J by 2 bases, with 5 bases between. Germline loops: CDR1 SGHDT, CDR2 YYEEEE. CDR3 loop: CASSLGGNTEAFF. In DNA, the CDR3 is TGTGCCAGCAGCTTGGGCGGAAACACTGAAGCTTTCTTT.

This clone was found a few times. The chain carries TRBV2 and TRBJ1-6; 8 nucleotides match TRBD1. With 4 bases clipped from V and 10 bases from J, the junction kept 3 bases outside the gene matches. The length of the CDR3 is 13 residues. Looked up from germline, CDR1 is SNHLY and CDR2 is FYNNEI. Here the CDR3 reads CASSAQGASPLHF. DNA for the CDR3: TGTGCCAGCAGTGCTCAGGGGGCCTCACCCCTCCACTTT. Filled out from reference TRBV2 and TRBJ1-6, the complete variable domain reads EPEVTQTPSHQVTQMGQEVILRCVPISNHLYFYWYRQILGQKVEFLVSFYNNEISEKSEIFDDQFSVERPDGSNFTLKIRSTKLEDSAMYFCASSAQGASPLHFGNGTRLTVT.